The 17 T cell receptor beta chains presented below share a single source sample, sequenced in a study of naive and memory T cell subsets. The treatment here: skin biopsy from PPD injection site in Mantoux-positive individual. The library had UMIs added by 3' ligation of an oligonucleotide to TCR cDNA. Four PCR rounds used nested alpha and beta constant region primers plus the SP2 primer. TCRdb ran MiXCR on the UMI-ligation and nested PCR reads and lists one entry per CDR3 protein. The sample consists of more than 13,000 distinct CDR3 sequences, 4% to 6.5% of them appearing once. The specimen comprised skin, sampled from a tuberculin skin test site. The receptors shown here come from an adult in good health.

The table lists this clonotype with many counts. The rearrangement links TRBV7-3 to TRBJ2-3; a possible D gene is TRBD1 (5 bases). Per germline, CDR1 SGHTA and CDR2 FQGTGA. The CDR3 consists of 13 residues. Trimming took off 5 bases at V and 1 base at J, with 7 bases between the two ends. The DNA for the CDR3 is TGTGCCAGCAGCACACAGGGCACAGATACGCAGTATTTT. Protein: CASSTQGTDTQYF.

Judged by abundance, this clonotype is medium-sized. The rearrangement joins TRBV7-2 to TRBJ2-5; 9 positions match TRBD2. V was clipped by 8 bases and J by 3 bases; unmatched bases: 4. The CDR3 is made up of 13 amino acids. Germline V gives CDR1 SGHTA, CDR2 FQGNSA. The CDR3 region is CASSRGGEETQYF. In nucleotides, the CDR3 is TGTGCCAGCTCTCGCGGGGGGGAAGAGACCCAGTACTTC.

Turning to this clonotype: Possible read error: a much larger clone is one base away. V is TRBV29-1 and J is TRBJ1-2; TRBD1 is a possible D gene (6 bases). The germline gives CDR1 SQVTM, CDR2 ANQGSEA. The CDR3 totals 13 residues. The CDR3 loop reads CIVKKDSVYGYTF. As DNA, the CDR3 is TGCATCGTAAAAAAGGACAGCGTCTATGGCTACACCTTC.

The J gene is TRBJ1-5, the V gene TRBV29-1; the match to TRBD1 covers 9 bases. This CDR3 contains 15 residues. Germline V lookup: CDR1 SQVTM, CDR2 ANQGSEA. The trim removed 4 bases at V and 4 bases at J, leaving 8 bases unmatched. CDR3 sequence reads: CSVVLRDRDNQPQHF. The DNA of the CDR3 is TGCAGCGTTGTTTTACGGGACAGGGATAATCAGCCCCAGCATTTT.

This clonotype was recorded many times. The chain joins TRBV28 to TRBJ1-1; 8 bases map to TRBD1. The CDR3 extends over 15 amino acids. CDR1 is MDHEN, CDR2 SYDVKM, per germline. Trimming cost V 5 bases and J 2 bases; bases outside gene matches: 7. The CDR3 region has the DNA TGTGCCAGCAGTCCCCAGGGGGCGGGAAACACTGAAGCTTTCTTT. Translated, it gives CASSPQGAGNTEAFF.

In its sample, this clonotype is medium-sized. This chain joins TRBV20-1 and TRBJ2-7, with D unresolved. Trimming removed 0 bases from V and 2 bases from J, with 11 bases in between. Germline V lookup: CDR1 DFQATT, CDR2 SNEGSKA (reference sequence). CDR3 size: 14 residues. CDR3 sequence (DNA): TGCAGTGCTAGAGATATGGGATTAGCCTACGAGCAGTACTTC. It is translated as CSARDMGLAYEQYF.

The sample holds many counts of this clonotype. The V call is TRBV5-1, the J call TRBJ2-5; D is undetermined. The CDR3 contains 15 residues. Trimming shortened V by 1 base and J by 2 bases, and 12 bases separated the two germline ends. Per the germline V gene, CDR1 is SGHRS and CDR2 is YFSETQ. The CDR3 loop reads CASSLRQAPQETQYF. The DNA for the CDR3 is TGCGCCAGCAGCTTGCGGCAGGCCCCACAAGAGACCCAGTACTTC.

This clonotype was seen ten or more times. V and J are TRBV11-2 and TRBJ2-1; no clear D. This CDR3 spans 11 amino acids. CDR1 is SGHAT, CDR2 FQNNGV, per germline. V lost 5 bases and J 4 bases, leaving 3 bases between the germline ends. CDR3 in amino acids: CASSHYNEQFF. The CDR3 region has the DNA TGTGCCAGCAGCCATTACAATGAGCAGTTCTTC.

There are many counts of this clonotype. CDR3 region: CAWTVGNQPQHF. The CDR3 nucleotides are TGTGCCTGGACAGTTGGGAATCAGCCCCAGCATTTT. This sequence joins TRBV30 and TRBJ1-5, with D hard to call. The germline gives CDR1 GTSNPN, CDR2 SVGIG (reference sequence). The germline V and J ends were trimmed by 4 bases and 4 bases, with 8 bases remaining between them. The CDR3 spans 12 residues.

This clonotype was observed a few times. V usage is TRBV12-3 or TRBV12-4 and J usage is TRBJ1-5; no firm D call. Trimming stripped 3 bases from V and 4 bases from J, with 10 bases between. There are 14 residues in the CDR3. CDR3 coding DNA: TGTGCCAGCAGTTTTGGCCCAACAAATCAGCCCCAGCATTTT. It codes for CASSFGPTNQPQHF.

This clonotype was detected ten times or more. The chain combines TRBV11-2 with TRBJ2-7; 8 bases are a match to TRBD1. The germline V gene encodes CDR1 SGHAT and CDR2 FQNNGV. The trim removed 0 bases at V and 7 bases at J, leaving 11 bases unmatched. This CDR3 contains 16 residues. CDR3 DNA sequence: TGTGCCAGCAGCTTAGATTTACGGACAGGGAAACTGGAGCAGTACTTC. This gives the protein CASSLDLRTGKLEQYF.

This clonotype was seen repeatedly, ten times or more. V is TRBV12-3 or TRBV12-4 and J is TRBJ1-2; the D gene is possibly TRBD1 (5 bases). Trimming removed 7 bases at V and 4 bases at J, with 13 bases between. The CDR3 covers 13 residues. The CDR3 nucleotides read TGTGCCAGCACCCATGACAGCCGCTATGGCTACACCTTC. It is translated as CASTHDSRYGYTF.

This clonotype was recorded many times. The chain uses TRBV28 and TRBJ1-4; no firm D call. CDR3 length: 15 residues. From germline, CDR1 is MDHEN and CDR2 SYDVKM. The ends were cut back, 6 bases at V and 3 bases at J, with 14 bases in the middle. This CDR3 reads CASRPGGGSNEKLFF. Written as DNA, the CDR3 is TGTGCCAGCAGGCCCGGTGGCGGTTCTAATGAAAAACTGTTTTTT.

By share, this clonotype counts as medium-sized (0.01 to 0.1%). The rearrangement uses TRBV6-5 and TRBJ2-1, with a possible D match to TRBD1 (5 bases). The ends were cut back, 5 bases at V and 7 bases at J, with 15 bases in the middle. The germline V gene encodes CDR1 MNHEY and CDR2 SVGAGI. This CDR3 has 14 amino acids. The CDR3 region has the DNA TGTGCCAGCAGTAAAAAGACAGTGCGAAATGAGCAGTTCTTC. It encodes CASSKKTVRNEQFF.

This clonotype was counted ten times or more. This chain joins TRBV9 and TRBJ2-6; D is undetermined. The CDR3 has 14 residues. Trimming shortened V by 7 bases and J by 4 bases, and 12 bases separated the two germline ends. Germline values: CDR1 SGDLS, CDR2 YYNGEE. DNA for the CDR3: TGTGCCAGCGGCCAGGCCTCCGGGGCCAACGTCCTGACTTTC. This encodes CASGQASGANVLTF.

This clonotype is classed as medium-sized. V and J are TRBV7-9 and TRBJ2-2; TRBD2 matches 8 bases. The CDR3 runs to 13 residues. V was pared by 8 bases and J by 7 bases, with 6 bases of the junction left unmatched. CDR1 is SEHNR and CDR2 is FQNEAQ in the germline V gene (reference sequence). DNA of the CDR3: TGTGCCAGCTCCGAGCGGGGGATCGGGGAGCTGTTTTTT. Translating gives CASSERGIGELFF.

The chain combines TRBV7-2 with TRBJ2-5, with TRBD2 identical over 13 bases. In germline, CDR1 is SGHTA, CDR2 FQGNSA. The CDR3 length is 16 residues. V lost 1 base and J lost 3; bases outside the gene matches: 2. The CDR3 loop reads CASSLGLAGGEETQYF. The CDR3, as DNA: TGTGCCAGCAGCTTAGGACTAGCGGGAGGAGAAGAGACCCAGTACTTC.